What follows are 23 T cell receptor beta chains derived from one specimen sequenced in a study of CD4 T cells in relation to SARS-CoV-2 and coronaviruses. Their cognate antigens are unknown. The repertoire was sequenced with immunoSEQ multiplex PCR; TCRdb's copy has only in-frame clones and lacks some. This table has approximately 21,000 clones, 65% to 80% appearing once. Before the COVID-19 pandemic, during about 2011-2018, CD4+ T cells were taken from unexposed donors. The cells were cultured for about 10 days before CD4+ T cells were isolated. Sequences were obtained from CD4+ T cells from PBMCs, cultured in vitro. The receptors stem from a human donor in good health.

The chain couples TRBV14 to TRBJ2-5, with 9 positions matching TRBD2. V shed 5 bases and J 2 bases; nucleotides not matched to a gene: 9. Germline V gene sequence: CDR1 SGHDN, CDR2 FVKESK. The CDR3 covers 16 residues. This chain's CDR3 is CASSLKAGGSQETQYF. Here the CDR3 DNA reads TGTGCCAGCAGCTTAAAAGCGGGGGGCTCGCAAGAGACCCAGTACTTC. Drawing the rest from reference TRBV14 and TRBJ2-5, the complete variable domain is EAGVTQFPSHSVIEKGQTVTLRCDPISGHDNLYWYRRVMGKEIKFLLHFVKESKQDESGMPNNRFLAERTGGTYSTLKVQPAELEDSGVYFCASSLKAGGSQETQYFGPGTRLLVL.

This clone was seen a few times. This rearrangement joins TRBV18 to TRBJ2-1; 9 nucleotides agree with TRBD1. Looked up from germline, CDR1 is KGHSH and CDR2 is LQKENI. The junction had 6 bases not matched to a gene; V was cut back by 2 bases and J by 4 bases. The CDR3 runs 16 residues. The CDR3 DNA reads TGTGCCAGCTCACCAAGGGACAGGGAGATTTACAATGAGCAGTTCTTC. Translated, it gives CASSPRDREIYNEQFF.

The chain uses TRBV3-1 (or the pseudogene TRBV3-2) and TRBJ2-3; a weak D match, TRBD2 (6 bases). The CDR3 runs to 15 residues. The V gene's germline CDR1 is LGHDT and CDR2 YNNKEL (reference sequence). Trimming shortened V by 4 bases and J by 6 bases, and 17 bases separated the two germline ends. The DNA of the CDR3 is TGTGCCAGCAGCCCCCCGATGGGCGGGGTGGATACGCAGTATTTT. It is translated as CASSPPMGGVDTQYF.

The chain recombines TRBV7-2 with TRBJ1-3; D gene ambiguous. Trimming left V 3 bases short and J 5 bases short, with 5 bases between. The CDR3 consists of 12 residues. Germline V CDR1 and CDR2: SGHTA, FQGNSA. CDR3 DNA sequence: TGTGCCAGCAGCTTTCATAGAAACACCATATATTTT. It specifies CASSFHRNTIYF.

CDR3 bases: TGTGCCTGCCAACTAGCGGGAGTAATCGGTGAGCAGTTCTTC. This encodes CACQLAGVIGEQFF. J is TRBJ2-1 and V is TRBV30; 11 nucleotides match TRBD2. V lost 6 bases and J lost 9; bases outside the gene matches: 10. This CDR3 region has 14 residues. The germline CDR1 and CDR2 sequences are GTSNPN and SVGIG (reference sequence).

This clone was found a few times. J is TRBJ2-7 and V is TRBV7-9; maybe TRBD2 (6 bases). The germline V gene has CDR1 SEHNR and CDR2 FQNEAQ (reference sequence). Between the trimmed V and J ends, which lost 5 bases and 3 bases, there was a span of 14 bases. There are 14 residues in the CDR3. The CDR3 sequence is CASSPSGRDYEQYF. CDR3 DNA sequence: TGTGCCAGCAGCCCCTCCGGGAGAGACTACGAGCAGTACTTC.

This chain uses TRBV7-7 with TRBJ2-5, with D unclear. The CDR3 extends over 12 amino acids. CDR1 SSHAT and CDR2 FNYEAQ come from the germline V gene (reference sequence). V was shortened by 4 bases and J by 5 bases, with 8 bases between the two germline ends. CDR3 sequence: CASSSLGETQYF. The CDR3, as DNA: TGTGCCAGCAGCTCCCTTGGGGAGACCCAGTACTTC.

This chain links TRBV10-3 with TRBJ1-1, with D possibly being TRBD1 (5 bases). Looked up from germline, CDR1 is ENHRY and CDR2 is SYGVKD. Trimming pared 4 bases from V and 5 bases from J, leaving 11 bases between. CDR3 length: 13 amino acids. The CDR3 is CAISGSGWTEAFF. In nucleotides, the CDR3 is TGTGCCATCAGTGGATCAGGGTGGACTGAAGCTTTCTTT.

This clone was detected only once. This chain connects TRBV19 to TRBJ1-3, with 7 bases that match TRBD1. Germline CDR1 LNHDA, CDR2 SQIVND (reference sequence). The CDR3 spans 15 residues. V gave up 5 bases and J gave up 0 bases; unmatched junction bases: 4. DNA of the CDR3: TGTGCCAGTAGTGTACAGGGGACCTCTGGAAACACCATATATTTT. Its translation is CASSVQGTSGNTIYF.

This clone has a handful of counts. The chain couples TRBV4-1 to TRBJ2-1, with 9 bases aligning to TRBD2. With V trimmed by 0 bases and J by 6 bases, 9 bases remained unmatched. The CDR3 consists of 17 residues. Germline loops: CDR1 MGHRA, CDR2 YSYEKL. The CDR3 coding sequence is TGCGCCAGCAGCCAAGAACCTGCGGGAGGGCCGGGCAATGAGCAGTTCTTC. Protein sequence: CASSQEPAGGPGNEQFF.

The chain is built from TRBV27 and TRBJ2-5, with D perhaps matching TRBD1 (6 bases). The CDR3 has 13 residues. In germline, CDR1 is MNHEY, CDR2 SMNVEV (reference sequence). V was pared by 6 bases and J by 0 bases, with 8 bases between. CDR3 region: CASRRQDQETQYF. The CDR3 nucleotides are TGTGCCAGCAGAAGACAGGACCAAGAGACCCAGTACTTC.

This rearrangement joins TRBV3-1 (or the pseudogene TRBV3-2) to TRBJ1-1; unclear D gene. The length of the CDR3 is 16 residues. V lost 0 bases and J 5 bases, leaving 16 bases between the germline ends. In germline, CDR1 is LGHDT, CDR2 YNNKEL (reference sequence). CDR3 region: CASSQDFESSPTEAFF. DNA for the CDR3: TGTGCCAGCAGCCAAGATTTTGAGAGTTCTCCGACTGAAGCTTTCTTT.

A few counts support this clone. The gene calls are TRBV6-5 and TRBJ2-2, with 8 bases that match TRBD2. Germline CDR1 MNHEY, CDR2 SVGAGI. The V and J ends lost 7 bases and 2 bases, in that order; junction bases with no gene match: 6. CDR3 length equals 15 residues. CDR3 loop: CASTTSGVNTGELFF. CDR3 bases: TGTGCCAGCACTACTAGCGGTGTAAACACCGGGGAGCTGTTTTTT.

The chain combines TRBV5-6 with TRBJ1-1; the match to TRBD1 covers 9 bases. The CDR3 runs to 13 residues. Per the germline V gene, CDR1 is SGHDT and CDR2 is YYEEEE. After removal of 3 bases from V and 7 bases from J, the junction contained 4 bases not matched to a gene. The CDR3 protein is CASSWTGAGEAFF. CDR3 in DNA: TGTGCCAGCAGCTGGACAGGGGCGGGTGAAGCTTTCTTT.

In regard to this clone: This same CDR3 is encoded by further DNA sequences in the sample. The genes are TRBV19 and TRBJ1-2; D is ambiguous. The germline V gene has CDR1 LNHDA and CDR2 SQIVND (reference sequence). Trimming removed 3 bases at V and 4 bases at J, with 9 bases between. The CDR3 length is 13 residues. CDR3: CASSIGRTYGYTF. The CDR3 DNA follows: TGTGCCAGTAGTATCGGACGGACCTATGGCTACACCTTC. The variable domain in full, with the rest retrieved from reference TRBV19 and TRBJ1-2, is DGGITQSPKYLFRKEGQNVTLSCEQNLNHDAMYWYRQDPGQGLRLIYYSQIVNDFQKGDIAEGYSVSREKKESFPLTVTSAQKNPTAFYLCASSIGRTYGYTFGSGTRLTVV.

The chain couples TRBV4-3 to TRBJ2-1; D remains unclear. Germline CDR1 and CDR2: LGHNA and YSLEER. The CDR3 sequence is 15 residues long. The germline V and J ends were trimmed by 0 bases and 5 bases, with 11 bases remaining between them. CDR3 sequence reads: CASSQEWLPDNEQFF. CDR3 sequence (DNA): TGCGCCAGCAGCCAAGAATGGTTACCGGACAATGAGCAGTTCTTC.

The rearrangement links TRBV7-2 to TRBJ2-3; D gene ambiguous. CDR3 length: 14 amino acids. Germline V gives CDR1 SGHTA, CDR2 FQGNSA. Trimming took off 5 bases at V and 1 base at J, with 10 bases between the two ends. This chain's CDR3 is CASSESLGTDTQYF. The DNA of the CDR3 is TGTGCCAGCAGCGAGTCCCTTGGCACAGATACGCAGTATTTT.

V usage is TRBV5-6 and J usage is TRBJ1-1; 7 bases are a match to TRBD1. This CDR3 contains 14 residues. Trimming removed 4 bases from V and 8 bases from J; junction bases left unmatched: 11. Germline CDR1 SGHDT, CDR2 YYEEEE. CDR3 sequence (DNA): TGTGCCAGCAGCGGCATGGGACAGTTGGTAGAAGCTTTCTTT. This sequence encodes CASSGMGQLVEAFF.

In its sample, this clone was seen once. This chain connects TRBV6-1 to TRBJ1-5; maybe TRBD1 (6 bases). The CDR3 loop spans 16 amino acids. CDR1 is MNHNS and CDR2 is SASEGT in the germline V gene. Trimming removed 0 bases at V and 1 base at J, with 10 bases between. The CDR3 is CASSEAGGMSNQPQHF. In nucleotides, the CDR3 is TGTGCCAGCAGTGAAGCAGGGGGGATGAGCAATCAGCCCCAGCATTTT.

V gene TRBV2 combines with J gene TRBJ1-4, with D possibly being TRBD1 (6 bases). The V end was cut by 7 bases, the J end by 0 bases, with 12 bases between. This CDR3 is built from 15 residues. The V gene's germline CDR1 is SNHLY and CDR2 FYNNEI. The CDR3 DNA is TGTGCCAGCAATCCTCAGGGGACAACTAATGAAAAACTGTTTTTT. As protein: CASNPQGTTNEKLFF. Drawing the rest from reference TRBV2 and TRBJ1-4, the complete variable domain is EPEVTQTPSHQVTQMGQEVILRCVPISNHLYFYWYRQILGQKVEFLVSFYNNEISEKSEIFDDQFSVERPDGSNFTLKIRSTKLEDSAMYFCASNPQGTTNEKLFFGSGTQLSVL.

This chain connects TRBV2 to TRBJ2-7; 14 bases match TRBD2. This CDR3 is 14 amino acids long. Trimming at V came to 5 bases and at J to 5 bases, leaving 2 bases not matched to a gene. In germline, CDR1 is SNHLY, CDR2 FYNNEI. The CDR3 protein is CASSPGLAGDEQYF. Here the CDR3 DNA reads TGTGCCAGCAGTCCGGGACTAGCGGGAGACGAGCAGTACTTC.

The CDR3: CASSYSIKRASYNEQFF. CDR3 nucleotides: TGTGCCAGCAGTTACTCGATTAAGCGGGCCTCCTACAATGAGCAGTTCTTC. The chain recombines TRBV6-2 or TRBV6-3 with TRBJ2-1; D is possibly TRBD2 (6 bases). Trimming stripped 0 bases from V and 0 bases from J, with 12 bases between. The germline V gene has CDR1 MNHEY and CDR2 SVGEGT. CDR3 length: 17 amino acids.

This clone was observed once. The chain joins TRBV6-2 or TRBV6-3 to TRBJ2-5; no clear D gene. From germline, CDR1 is MNHEY and CDR2 SVGEGT. V lost 0 bases and J lost 2, with 13 bases in between. The CDR3 runs 16 residues. The CDR3 is CASSYSMLGRQETQYF. The CDR3 nucleotides are TGTGCCAGCAGTTACTCGATGCTTGGGCGACAAGAGACCCAGTACTTC.